This T cell receptor (beta chain) came from a study of blood T cell repertoires in COVID-19. Data came from immunoSEQ multiplex PCR; TCRdb stores just in-frame clones and leaves some out. This sample has 200,000 to 250,000 clones, with roughly 82% found just once. In the case of this clone: Other DNA sequences in the sample encode the same CDR3.

This TCR came from a woman aged 70-85 years with acute or convalescent COVID-19. The sequenced sample consisted of peripheral blood.

CDR3 coding DNA: TGCGCCAGCAGCTTGGGGGGACAGAACACTGAAGCTTTCTTT. Its translation is CASSLGGQNTEAFF. The chain employs TRBV5-1 and TRBJ1-1, with D perhaps TRBD1 (6 bases). V lost 0 bases, J lost 1 base, and 7 bases lay in between. The CDR3 runs 14 residues. Germline assignment: CDR1 SGHRS and CDR2 YFSETQ. The entire variable domain, with the rest obtained from reference TRBV5-1 and TRBJ1-1, is as follows: KAGVTQTPRYLIKTRGQQVTLSCSPISGHRSVSWYQQTPGQGLQFLFEYFSETQRNKGNFPGRFSGRQFSNSRSEMNVSTLELGDSALYLCASSLGGQNTEAFFGQGTRLTVV.